The rows below give T cell receptor beta chains drawn from one sample of a study of T cells in Graves' hyperthyroidism and ophthalmopathy. Each CDR3 protein gets one entry after TCRdb re-called the multiplex PCR reads with MiXCR. Of hundreds of thousands of distinct CDR3 sequences listed, approximately 16% are singletons. What was sequenced was blood. Receptors originate from a woman aged 18-30 years with Graves' hyperthyroidism. Each CDR3 is given with its conserved first and last residue. The D gene is left open where the match is weak. Part of the rows lack a size; the others show once, few, many or a class for expanded clones.

d_call: TRBD1
j_call: TRBJ1-2
v_call: TRBV10-3
clone_size: -
cdr3_aa: CAIRAPGQGTNYGYTF
cdr3_nt: TGTGCCATCAGGGCGCCGGGACAGGGGACTAACTATGGCTACACCTTC

d_call: TRBD1
j_call: TRBJ1-2
v_call: TRBV19
clone_size: many
cdr3_aa: CATEKSGGIYGYTF
cdr3_nt: TGTGCCACCGAGAAGTCAGGGGGGATCTATGGCTACACCTTC

d_call: -
j_call: TRBJ2-2
v_call: TRBV27
clone_size: few
cdr3_aa: CASSYNKGELFF
cdr3_nt: TGTGCCAGCAGCTACAACAAAGGGGAGCTGTTTTTT

d_call: TRBD1
j_call: TRBJ2-7
v_call: TRBV6-1
clone_size: -
cdr3_aa: CASRMDRGGNEQYF
cdr3_nt: TGTGCCAGCAGAATGGACAGGGGGGGAAACGAGCAGTACTTC

d_call: TRBD2
j_call: TRBJ2-7
v_call: TRBV12-3/TRBV12-4
clone_size: many
cdr3_aa: CASRTGTSGSREQYF
cdr3_nt: TGTGCCAGCAGGACCGGGACTAGCGGGAGTCGCGAGCAGTACTTC

d_call: -
j_call: TRBJ2-2
v_call: TRBV7-3
clone_size: many
cdr3_aa: CASSQWTANTGELFF
cdr3_nt: TGTGCCAGCAGCCAGTGGACAGCGAACACCGGGGAGCTGTTTTTT

d_call: -
j_call: TRBJ2-3
v_call: TRBV10-3
clone_size: few
cdr3_aa: CAISESIRIAADTQYF
cdr3_nt: TGTGCCATCAGTGAGTCGATTCGGATAGCGGCAGATACGCAGTATTTT

d_call: -
j_call: TRBJ1-4
v_call: TRBV4-1
clone_size: -
cdr3_aa: CASSQSVLGVAANEKLFF
cdr3_nt: TGCGCCAGCAGCCAATCTGTCCTCGGGGTGGCGGCTAATGAAAAACTGTTTTTT

d_call: -
j_call: TRBJ1-1
v_call: TRBV2
clone_size: many
cdr3_aa: CASIFRGREAFF
cdr3_nt: TGTGCCAGCATTTTTAGGGGACGCGAAGCTTTCTTT

d_call: -
j_call: TRBJ1-2
v_call: TRBV7-9
clone_size: few
cdr3_aa: CASEENGYTF
cdr3_nt: TGTGCCAGCGAAGAGAATGGCTACACCTTC

d_call: TRBD1
j_call: TRBJ2-7
v_call: TRBV9
clone_size: -
cdr3_aa: CASSVDQGASYEQYF
cdr3_nt: TGTGCCAGCAGCGTAGATCAGGGGGCCTCCTACGAGCAGTACTTC

d_call: TRBD1
j_call: TRBJ2-5
v_call: TRBV6-2/TRBV6-3
clone_size: many
cdr3_aa: CASSYPTGTGFETQYF
cdr3_nt: TGTGCCAGCAGTTACCCGACCGGGACAGGATTTGAGACCCAGTACTTC

d_call: TRBD2
j_call: TRBJ2-7
v_call: TRBV7-2
clone_size: many
cdr3_aa: CASRRTSGGSYEQYF
cdr3_nt: TGTGCCAGCAGACGGACTAGCGGGGGCTCCTACGAGCAGTACTTC

d_call: -
j_call: TRBJ2-5
v_call: TRBV20-1
clone_size: many
cdr3_aa: CSAITTGPETQYF
cdr3_nt: TGCAGTGCTATCACTACAGGGCCCGAGACCCAGTACTTC

d_call: -
j_call: TRBJ2-5
v_call: TRBV6-1
clone_size: -
cdr3_aa: CASSELPIGAQYF
cdr3_nt: TGTGCCAGCAGTGAGCTCCCGATTGGTGCCCAGTACTTC

d_call: -
j_call: TRBJ2-1
v_call: TRBV12-3/TRBV12-4
clone_size: many
cdr3_aa: CASSFSSTANSYNEQFF
cdr3_nt: TGTGCCAGCAGTTTCAGCAGTACAGCCAACTCCTACAATGAGCAGTTCTTC

d_call: -
j_call: TRBJ2-4
v_call: TRBV28
clone_size: many
cdr3_aa: CASSVRWLAKNIQYF
cdr3_nt: TGTGCCAGCAGTGTCAGGTGGCTAGCCAAAAACATTCAGTACTTC

d_call: -
j_call: TRBJ2-3
v_call: TRBV5-4
clone_size: few
cdr3_aa: CASSRQGGSTDTQYF
cdr3_nt: TGTGCCAGCAGCCGTCAGGGGGGAAGCACAGATACGCAGTATTTT

d_call: TRBD2
j_call: TRBJ2-5
v_call: TRBV5-6
clone_size: few
cdr3_aa: CASSYLLLAGVQETQYF
cdr3_nt: TGTGCCAGCAGCTATTTATTGCTAGCGGGAGTCCAAGAGACCCAGTACTTC

d_call: -
j_call: TRBJ1-2
v_call: TRBV28
clone_size: -
cdr3_aa: CASRELGDKIGGYTF
cdr3_nt: TGTGCCAGCAGGGAATTAGGGGACAAAATAGGCGGCTACACCTTC

d_call: -
j_call: TRBJ2-3
v_call: TRBV7-9
clone_size: many
cdr3_aa: CASSYRVSTDTQYF
cdr3_nt: TGTGCCAGCAGCTACAGGGTCAGCACAGATACGCAGTATTTT

d_call: TRBD2
j_call: TRBJ2-1
v_call: TRBV12-3/TRBV12-4
clone_size: many
cdr3_aa: CASSTPGLAGWNEQFF
cdr3_nt: TGTGCCAGCAGCACTCCGGGACTAGCGGGCTGGAATGAGCAGTTCTTC

d_call: TRBD1
j_call: TRBJ2-7
v_call: TRBV5-1
clone_size: -
cdr3_aa: CASSLGELRQGIYEQYF
cdr3_nt: TGCGCCAGCAGCTTGGGGGAACTACGACAGGGGATCTACGAGCAGTACTTC

d_call: -
j_call: TRBJ2-3
v_call: TRBV6-1
clone_size: many
cdr3_aa: CASSTTRVLNTQYF
cdr3_nt: TGTGCCAGCAGTACGACCCGGGTCCTGAATACGCAGTATTTT

d_call: TRBD1
j_call: TRBJ2-3
v_call: TRBV11-3
clone_size: -
cdr3_aa: CASSSPRTRDRGDTQYF
cdr3_nt: TGTGCCAGCAGCTCCCCCAGAACTAGAGACAGGGGAGATACGCAGTATTTT

d_call: -
j_call: TRBJ1-2
v_call: TRBV2
clone_size: many
cdr3_aa: CASSDLGNYGYTF
cdr3_nt: TGTGCCAGCAGTGATTTGGGGAACTATGGCTACACCTTC

d_call: -
j_call: TRBJ2-5
v_call: TRBV10-1
clone_size: -
cdr3_aa: CASSDRDLGEETQYF
cdr3_nt: TGCGCCAGCAGTGATCGGGACCTGGGGGAGGAGACCCAGTACTTC

d_call: -
j_call: TRBJ2-7
v_call: TRBV20-1
clone_size: -
cdr3_aa: CSALEGTRSYEQYF
cdr3_nt: TGCAGTGCCCTCGAGGGGACTCGCTCCTACGAGCAGTACTTC

d_call: TRBD2
j_call: TRBJ2-1
v_call: TRBV5-1
clone_size: -
cdr3_aa: CASRPGVAGATYNEQFF
cdr3_nt: TGCGCCAGCAGGCCCGGGGTAGCGGGAGCCACTTACAATGAGCAGTTCTTC

d_call: -
j_call: TRBJ2-7
v_call: TRBV28
clone_size: few
cdr3_aa: CASSPPYRGLEYEQYF
cdr3_nt: TGTGCCAGCAGCCCTCCCTACCGCGGACTCGAATACGAGCAGTACTTC

d_call: TRBD2
j_call: TRBJ2-1
v_call: TRBV15
clone_size: many
cdr3_aa: CATSRDKGSRAGGSDEQFF
cdr3_nt: TGTGCCACCAGCAGAGATAAAGGTTCGAGAGCGGGAGGGAGCGATGAGCAGTTCTTC

d_call: -
j_call: TRBJ2-7
v_call: TRBV20-1
clone_size: -
cdr3_aa: CSATPVGQGYEQYF
cdr3_nt: TGCAGTGCTACTCCGGTCGGACAAGGCTACGAGCAGTACTTC

d_call: -
j_call: TRBJ1-6
v_call: TRBV2
clone_size: few
cdr3_aa: CASTLRRAGSNSPLHF
cdr3_nt: TGTGCCAGCACTCTAAGGAGGGCAGGGAGTAATTCACCCCTCCACTTT

d_call: TRBD2
j_call: TRBJ2-5
v_call: TRBV4-1
clone_size: -
cdr3_aa: CASSQDRAGGGTQYF
cdr3_nt: TGCGCCAGCAGCCAAGATCGGGCGGGAGGGGGGACCCAGTACTTC

d_call: -
j_call: TRBJ2-7
v_call: TRBV28
clone_size: many
cdr3_aa: CATPKAEEQYF
cdr3_nt: TGTGCCACCCCCAAGGCGGAAGAGCAGTACTTC

d_call: TRBD2
j_call: TRBJ2-1
v_call: TRBV20-1
clone_size: few
cdr3_aa: CSAAGGQGNEQFF
cdr3_nt: TGCAGTGCAGCGGGAGGTCAGGGCAATGAGCAGTTCTTC

d_call: TRBD2
j_call: TRBJ2-5
v_call: TRBV2
clone_size: many
cdr3_aa: CASSELLRGGETQYF
cdr3_nt: TGTGCCAGCAGTGAATTGCTGCGGGGGGGGGAGACCCAGTACTTC

d_call: -
j_call: TRBJ1-1
v_call: TRBV20-1
clone_size: many
cdr3_aa: CSARDPIRLEAFF
cdr3_nt: TGCAGTGCTAGAGATCCGATACGTTTAGAAGCTTTCTTT

d_call: TRBD2
j_call: TRBJ2-2
v_call: TRBV9
clone_size: many
cdr3_aa: CASSVGAGDGTGELFF
cdr3_nt: TGTGCCAGCAGCGTAGGAGCGGGAGACGGGACCGGGGAGCTGTTTTTT

d_call: TRBD1
j_call: TRBJ1-1
v_call: TRBV11-1
clone_size: -
cdr3_aa: CASSLKRSGEGASTEAFF
cdr3_nt: TGTGCCAGCAGCTTAAAGAGGTCTGGGGAGGGGGCTTCCACTGAAGCTTTCTTT

d_call: -
j_call: TRBJ1-2
v_call: TRBV20-1
clone_size: -
cdr3_aa: CSALQGFNYGYTF
cdr3_nt: TGCAGTGCACTCCAGGGGTTTAACTATGGCTACACCTTC

d_call: -
j_call: TRBJ1-6
v_call: TRBV12-3/TRBV12-4
clone_size: few
cdr3_aa: CASSPRGGRRDSPLHF
cdr3_nt: TGTGCCAGCAGCCCCCGGGGCGGGCGCAGGGATTCACCCCTCCACTTT

d_call: -
j_call: TRBJ2-7
v_call: TRBV7-2
clone_size: many
cdr3_aa: CASSSSLGTYEQYF
cdr3_nt: TGTGCCAGCAGCTCATCCCTTGGGACCTACGAGCAGTACTTC

d_call: -
j_call: TRBJ2-7
v_call: TRBV7-6
clone_size: few
cdr3_aa: CASSPDSDSGITYEQYF
cdr3_nt: TGTGCCAGCAGCCCAGATTCGGATAGCGGTATTACCTACGAGCAGTACTTC

d_call: -
j_call: TRBJ1-4
v_call: TRBV13
clone_size: many
cdr3_aa: CASSLGLSGGEKLFF
cdr3_nt: TGTGCCAGCAGCTTAGGCCTTTCGGGGGGCGAAAAACTGTTTTTT

d_call: -
j_call: TRBJ2-3
v_call: TRBV3-1
clone_size: many
cdr3_aa: CASSQDMQGGTDTQYF
cdr3_nt: TGTGCCAGCAGCCAAGATATGCAGGGAGGCACAGATACGCAGTATTTT

d_call: -
j_call: TRBJ2-1
v_call: TRBV29-1
clone_size: many
cdr3_aa: CSVDRQYNEQFF
cdr3_nt: TGCAGCGTTGATCGCCAGTACAATGAGCAGTTCTTC

d_call: -
j_call: TRBJ2-7
v_call: TRBV28
clone_size: many
cdr3_aa: CASTESSHYEQYF
cdr3_nt: TGTGCCAGCACCGAATCCTCCCACTACGAGCAGTACTTC

d_call: TRBD2
j_call: TRBJ2-2
v_call: TRBV11-3
clone_size: few
cdr3_aa: CASSLGGRDTGELFF
cdr3_nt: TGTGCCAGCAGCTTAGGAGGGAGGGACACCGGGGAGCTGTTTTTT

d_call: TRBD2
j_call: TRBJ2-7
v_call: TRBV2
clone_size: many
cdr3_aa: CASTLTSGSSYEQYF
cdr3_nt: TGTGCCAGCACGCTCACTAGCGGGAGCTCCTACGAGCAGTACTTC

d_call: -
j_call: TRBJ1-2
v_call: TRBV5-5
clone_size: -
cdr3_aa: CASSLAPGYGYTF
cdr3_nt: TGTGCCAGCAGCTTGGCCCCGGGCTATGGCTACACCTTC

d_call: -
j_call: TRBJ1-3
v_call: TRBV7-9
clone_size: -
cdr3_aa: CASTLRSPGNTIYF
cdr3_nt: TGTGCCAGCACACTCAGGTCTCCTGGAAACACCATATATTTT

d_call: -
j_call: TRBJ2-7
v_call: TRBV20-1
clone_size: few
cdr3_aa: CSVRGIGSSEQYF
cdr3_nt: TGCAGTGTTAGGGGGATCGGGTCCAGCGAGCAGTACTTC